This TCR beta chain appears in the sequencing data of a study of T cell responses to AZD1222 COVID-19 vaccine. Broader study findings: Possibly, clonal diversity was underestimated; donors were largely white British and included more females. Only 5 or 6 people who got AZD1222 tested seropositive at baseline.

The trim removed 1 base at V and 5 bases at J, leaving 7 bases unmatched. This CDR3 contains 15 residues. The V gene's germline CDR1 is SGHNT and CDR2 YYREEE (reference sequence). TCRdb keeps only in-frame clones here, not all; method: immunoSEQ multiplex PCR. Here the sample spans about 150,000 clones, 85% to 90% being singletons. This clone was observed a few times. Its antigen remains unknown. The sequencing here drew on peripheral blood, taken on day 0 of MenACWY control vaccination. The chain combines TRBV5-4 with TRBJ1-2; TRBD1 aligns across 8 bases. This receptor was obtained from an adult in good health. In nucleotides, the CDR3 is TGTGCCAGCAGCTTGCAAACGACAGGGGTTTATGGCTACACCTTC. Its protein is CASSLQTTGVYGYTF.